This paragraph covers one TCR beta chain sequence. The source of the sample is a study of blood T cell repertoires in COVID-19. The table came from immunoSEQ multiplex PCR; TCRdb's copy has only in-frame clones and leaves some out. Of 81,000 or so clones in the sample, 65% to 90% were seen once. Trimming cost V 7 bases and J 4 bases; bases outside gene matches: 8. The CDR3 covers 15 residues. CDR1 and CDR2 (germline): LNHDA, SQIVND (reference sequence). The chain is built from TRBV19 and TRBJ1-5; 9 bases match TRBD1. This TCR derives from a man aged 50-59 years with COVID-19, enrolled during active disease. The sample taken for sequencing was peripheral blood. The CDR3 here is CASNQQGAGNQPQHF. CDR3 DNA: TGTGCCAGTAACCAACAGGGGGCCGGGAATCAGCCCCAGCATTTT.